The rows below give T cell receptor beta chains drawn from one sample of a study of cytomegalovirus exposure and HLA in healthy donors. Measured with immunoSEQ multiplex PCR; TCRdb has only the in-frame clones, and not every one. The sample data list 110,000 to 150,000 clones. Source material: PBMCs. These receptors came from a male donor in good health and CMV-seronegative. CDR3s include the opening cysteine and the closing phenylalanine or tryptophan. The order of the fields is D gene, V gene, J gene, CDR3 protein, CDR3 DNA. The D gene is left open where the match is weak.

d_gene: NA; v_gene: TRBV5-6; j_gene: TRBJ2-5; CDR3aa: CASSYGGGPETQYF; CDR3nt: TGTGCCAGCAGCTATGGGGGAGGACCGGAGACCCAGTACTTC
d_gene: NA; v_gene: TRBV18; j_gene: TRBJ2-3; CDR3aa: CASSPTTGSTDTQYF; CDR3nt: TGTGCCAGCTCACCGACGACAGGCTCTACAGATACGCAGTATTTT
d_gene: NA; v_gene: TRBV30; j_gene: TRBJ1-2; CDR3aa: CAWSPRHINYGYTF; CDR3nt: TGTGCCTGGAGCCCCCGTCACATCAACTATGGCTACACCTTC
d_gene: TRBD1; v_gene: TRBV18; j_gene: TRBJ1-2; CDR3aa: CASSPKDRADYGYTF; CDR3nt: TGTGCCAGCTCGCCAAAGGACAGGGCAGACTATGGCTACACCTTC
d_gene: TRBD2; v_gene: TRBV30; j_gene: TRBJ2-7; CDR3aa: CAWSLTSPSAYEQYF; CDR3nt: TGTGCCTGGAGCCTGACTAGCCCTAGCGCCTACGAGCAGTACTTC
d_gene: NA; v_gene: TRBV2; j_gene: TRBJ2-1; CDR3aa: CASSPGTSYNEQFF; CDR3nt: TGTGCCAGCAGTCCCGGGACTTCATACAATGAGCAGTTCTTC
d_gene: TRBD1; v_gene: TRBV19; j_gene: TRBJ2-1; CDR3aa: CASSSTGGPYNEQFF; CDR3nt: TGTGCCAGTAGTTCGACAGGGGGGCCCTACAATGAGCAGTTCTTC
d_gene: NA; v_gene: TRBV7-9; j_gene: TRBJ2-7; CDR3aa: CASSLEPGFEQYF; CDR3nt: TGTGCCAGCAGCTTAGAGCCAGGGTTCGAGCAGTACTTC
d_gene: TRBD1; v_gene: TRBV4-3; j_gene: TRBJ2-7; CDR3aa: CASSQAAGGDYEQYF; CDR3nt: TGCGCCAGCAGCCAAGCCGCAGGGGGCGACTACGAGCAGTACTTC
d_gene: TRBD2; v_gene: TRBV19; j_gene: TRBJ2-7; CDR3aa: CASSPTGGPYEQYF; CDR3nt: TGTGCCAGTAGTCCCACGGGGGGGCCCTACGAGCAGTACTTC
d_gene: NA; v_gene: TRBV2; j_gene: TRBJ1-5; CDR3aa: CASSESGKPQHF; CDR3nt: TGTGCCAGCAGTGAATCCGGGAAGCCCCAGCATTTT
d_gene: NA; v_gene: TRBV10-1; j_gene: TRBJ2-1; CDR3aa: CASSDLDFYNEQFF; CDR3nt: TGCGCCAGCAGTGACCTCGACTTTTACAATGAGCAGTTCTTC
d_gene: NA; v_gene: TRBV7-9; j_gene: TRBJ2-7; CDR3aa: CASSLWGRQSSYEQYF; CDR3nt: TGTGCCAGCAGCTTATGGGGGCGGCAGAGCTCCTACGAGCAGTACTTC
d_gene: TRBD2; v_gene: TRBV5-1; j_gene: TRBJ2-3; CDR3aa: CASSLGRGASGGTDTQYF; CDR3nt: TGCGCCAGCAGCTTGGGCAGGGGTGCTAGCGGGGGCACAGATACGCAGTATTTT
d_gene: TRBD2; v_gene: TRBV6-1; j_gene: TRBJ2-5; CDR3aa: CASAAGGRGEETQYF; CDR3nt: TGTGCCAGCGCGGCAGGCGGGAGAGGAGAAGAGACCCAGTACTTC